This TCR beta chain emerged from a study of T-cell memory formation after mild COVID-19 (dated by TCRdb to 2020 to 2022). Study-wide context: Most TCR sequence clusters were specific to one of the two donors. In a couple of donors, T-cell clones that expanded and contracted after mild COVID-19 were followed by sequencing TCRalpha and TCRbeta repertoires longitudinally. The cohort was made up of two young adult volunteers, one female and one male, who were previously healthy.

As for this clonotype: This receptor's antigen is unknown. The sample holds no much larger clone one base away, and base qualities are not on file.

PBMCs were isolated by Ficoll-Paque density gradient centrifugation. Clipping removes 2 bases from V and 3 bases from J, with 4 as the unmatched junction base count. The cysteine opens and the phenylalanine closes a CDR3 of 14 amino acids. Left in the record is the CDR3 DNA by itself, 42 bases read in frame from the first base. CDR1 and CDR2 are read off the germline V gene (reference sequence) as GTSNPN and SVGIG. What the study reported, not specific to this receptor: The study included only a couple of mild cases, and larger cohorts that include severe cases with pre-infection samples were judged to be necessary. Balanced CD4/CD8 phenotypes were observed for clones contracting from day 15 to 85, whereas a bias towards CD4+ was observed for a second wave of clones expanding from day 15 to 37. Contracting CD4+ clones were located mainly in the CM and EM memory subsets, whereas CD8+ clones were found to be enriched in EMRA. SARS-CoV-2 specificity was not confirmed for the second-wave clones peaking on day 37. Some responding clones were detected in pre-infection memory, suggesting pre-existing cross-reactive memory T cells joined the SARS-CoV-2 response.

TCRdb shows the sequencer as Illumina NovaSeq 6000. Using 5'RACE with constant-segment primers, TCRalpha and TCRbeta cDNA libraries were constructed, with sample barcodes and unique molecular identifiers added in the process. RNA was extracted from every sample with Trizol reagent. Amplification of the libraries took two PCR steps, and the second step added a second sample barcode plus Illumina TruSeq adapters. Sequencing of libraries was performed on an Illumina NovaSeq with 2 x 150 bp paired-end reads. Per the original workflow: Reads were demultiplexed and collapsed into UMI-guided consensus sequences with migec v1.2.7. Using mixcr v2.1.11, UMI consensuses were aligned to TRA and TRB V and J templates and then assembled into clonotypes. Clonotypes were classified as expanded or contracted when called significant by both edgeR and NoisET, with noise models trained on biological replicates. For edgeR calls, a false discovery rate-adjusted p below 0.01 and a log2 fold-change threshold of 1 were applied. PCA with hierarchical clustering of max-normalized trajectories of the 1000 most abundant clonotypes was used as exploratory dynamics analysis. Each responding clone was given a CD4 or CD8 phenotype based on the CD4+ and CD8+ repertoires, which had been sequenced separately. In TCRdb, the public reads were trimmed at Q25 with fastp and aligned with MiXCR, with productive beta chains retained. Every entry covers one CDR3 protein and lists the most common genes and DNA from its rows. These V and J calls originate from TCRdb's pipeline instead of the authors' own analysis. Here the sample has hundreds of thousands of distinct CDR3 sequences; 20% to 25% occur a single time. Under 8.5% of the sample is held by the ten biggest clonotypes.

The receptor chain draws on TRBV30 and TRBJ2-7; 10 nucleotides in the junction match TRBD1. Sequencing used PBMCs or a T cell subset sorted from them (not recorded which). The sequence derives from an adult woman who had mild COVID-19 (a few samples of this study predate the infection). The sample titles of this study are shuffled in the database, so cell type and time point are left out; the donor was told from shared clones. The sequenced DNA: TGTGCCTGGAGTTCGACAGGGGGCTACTACGAGCAGTACTTC. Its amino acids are CAWSSTGGYYEQYF.